Listed below are T cell receptor beta chains from one sample, sequenced in a study of OX40 agonist ivuxolimab in advanced cancers. Profiled with immunoSEQ multiplex PCR; TCRdb holds only in-frame clones, not every one. The sample gives over 90,000 clones, 80% to 90% of which show up once; around 5.5% is in the top ten. Sequences were derived from CD4+ or CD8+ T cells sorted from blood, sampled in a trial of the OX40 agonist ivuxolimab. The receptors were gathered from an adult with an advanced solid tumor such as melanoma, head and neck, liver or kidney cancer. Each CDR3 is given with its conserved first and last residue. The D gene is left open where the match is weak. Not all rows give a size; the values are once, few, many and, for expanded clones, a class.

>NA|TRBJ1-6|NA|TRBV6-4|12
TGTGCCAGCAGCTCAGGGAATTCACCCCTCCACTTT
CASSSGNSPLHF
>NA|TRBJ2-7|TRBD2|TRBV6-6|16
TGTGCCAGCAGTTACTCGAAAGCGGGGGCCGCCTACGAGCAGTACTTC
CASSYSKAGAAYEQYF
>NA|TRBJ1-5|NA|TRBV19|16
TGTGCCAGTAGTACTCGGGAAGGACGGGCTAATCAGCCCCAGCATTTT
CASSTREGRANQPQHF
>NA|TRBJ2-1|NA|TRBV6-6|15
TGTGCCAGCAGTTTCAACCGCCCCGGATACAATGAGCAGTTCTTC
CASSFNRPGYNEQFF
>NA|TRBJ2-3|TRBD2|TRBV5-6|16
TGTGCCAGCAGCTTGGTTGTTGGACTAGCGGCAGATACGCAGTATTTT
CASSLVVGLAADTQYF
>NA|TRBJ1-3|NA|TRBV6-5|13
TGTGCCAGCAGTACCCCTCTTGGAAACACCATATATTTT
CASSTPLGNTIYF
>NA|TRBJ2-2|NA|TRBV5-1|14
TGCGCCAGCAGCTTGGAATATAGGCCCGGGGAGCTGTTTTTT
CASSLEYRPGELFF
>NA|TRBJ1-1|TRBD1|TRBV19|13
TGTGCCAGTTTCGACAGGGGAGAGACTGAAGCTTTCTTT
CASFDRGETEAFF
>NA|TRBJ1-2|NA|TRBV28|11
TGTGCCAGCGGCACTAACTATGGCTACACCTTC
CASGTNYGYTF
>NA|TRBJ1-1|NA|TRBV5-1|15
TGCGCCAGCAGCTTGGCGGGGGGAAGTGGGACTGAAGCTTTCTTT
CASSLAGGSGTEAFF
>NA|TRBJ2-7|NA|TRBV6-6|15
TGTGCCAGCAGTTATAAGCTATACGGGTCAACCGAGCAGTACTTC
CASSYKLYGSTEQYF
>NA|TRBJ2-7|NA|TRBV7-8|15
TGTGCCAGCAGCTTGGAGGGTATAAGGTCCTACGAGCAGTACTTC
CASSLEGIRSYEQYF
>NA|TRBJ1-2|TRBD1|TRBV4-1|15
TGCGCCAGCAGCCAGCCCGACAGGGCAAGTTATGGCTACACCTTC
CASSQPDRASYGYTF
>NA|TRBJ1-6|TRBD1|TRBV5-5|14
TGTGCCAGCAGCGGCGGGACAGCCAATTCACCCCTCCACTTT
CASSGGTANSPLHF
>few|TRBJ2-7|TRBD1|TRBV5-8|16
TGTGCCAGCAGCCCAAACCCGGGACAGGGGTCCTACGAGCAGTACTTC
CASSPNPGQGSYEQYF
>NA|TRBJ2-5|NA|TRBV5-1|13
TGCGCCAGCAGCCTAGGGACAATGGAGACCCAGTACTTC
CASSLGTMETQYF
>NA|TRBJ1-6|TRBD1|TRBV7-9|15
TGTGCCAGCAGCTTTTCCGGGAGGGGGCCTTCACCCCTCCACTTT
CASSFSGRGPSPLHF
>NA|TRBJ1-1|NA|TRBV6-5|14
TGTGCCAGCAGCCGAACGGGGGGCAAGACTGAAGCTTTCTTT
CASSRTGGKTEAFF
>once|TRBJ2-1|NA|TRBV4-3|14
TGCGCCAGCAGCCAAGACGGTCCGGGTGTAGAGCAGTTCTTC
CASSQDGPGVEQFF
>NA|TRBJ2-7|TRBD2|TRBV19|18
TGTGCCAGTAGTGCCAGGACTAGCGGGAGTACCAACGCCTACGAGCAGTACTTC
CASSARTSGSTNAYEQYF
>NA|TRBJ1-4|NA|TRBV6-5|12
TGTGCCAGCAGCAGGGGCGGGGACGAACTGTTTTTT
CASSRGGDELFF
>NA|TRBJ2-1|TRBD2|TRBV7-2|17
TGTGCCAGCAGTTACCCGGGACTAGCGGGGCTGGGCGGTGAGCAGTTCTTC
CASSYPGLAGLGGEQFF
>once|TRBJ1-4|TRBD1|TRBV6-1|15
TGTGCCAGCAGTGAGGGGAGCAGGGGGCGGGAAAAACTGTTTTTT
CASSEGSRGREKLFF
>NA|TRBJ1-2|NA|TRBV2|14
TGTGCCAGCAAGTTGGGGAGGGGGGTCCATGGCTACACCTTC
CASKLGRGVHGYTF
>NA|TRBJ1-2|NA|TRBV5-6|12
TGTGCCAGCAGCTTGGGGGGAAATGGCTACACCTTC
CASSLGGNGYTF
>NA|TRBJ2-7|NA|TRBV11-2|15
TGTGCCAGCAGCTCCCTAGACAGGTTATCCCACGAGCAGTACTTC
CASSSLDRLSHEQYF
>NA|TRBJ1-6|NA|TRBV5-1|16
TGCGCCAGCAGCTTTAACAGAGCCGATCCCTATTCACCCCTCCACTTT
CASSFNRADPYSPLHF
>NA|TRBJ2-1|NA|TRBV21-1|16
TGTGCCAGCAGCAATCACGGGACGTCGGGGGGGAATGAGCAGTTCTTC
CASSNHGTSGGNEQFF
>NA|TRBJ1-4|TRBD1|TRBV13|14
TGTGCCAGCCGAACAGGGGGGGCTAATGAAAAACTGTTTTTT
CASRTGGANEKLFF
>NA|TRBJ1-2|NA|TRBV4-1|15
TGCGCCAGCAGCCAAGTGGGAACGGGCCTCTATGGCTACACCTTC
CASSQVGTGLYGYTF
>NA|TRBJ2-3|TRBD2|TRBV6-5|11
TGTGCCAGCAGTTACGGGACTAAGCAGTATTTT
CASSYGTKQYF
>NA|TRBJ1-1|NA|TRBV6-5|15
TGTGCCAGCAGCCTAGGGACCCCCGGTAACACTGAAGCTTTCTTT
CASSLGTPGNTEAFF
>few|TRBJ1-6|NA|TRBV7-8|12
TGTGCCAGCAGCTTCGGGGGTCGGGCCCTCCACTTT
CASSFGGRALHF
>NA|TRBJ1-2|TRBD1|TRBV5-1|13
TGCGCCAGCAGCTCGGACAGGGACTATGGCTACACCTTC
CASSSDRDYGYTF
>NA|TRBJ2-3|NA|TRBV19|12
TGTGCCAGTAGTACCATGTCGGATACGCAGTATTTT
CASSTMSDTQYF
>NA|TRBJ2-2|NA|TRBV6-1|13
TGTGCCACAATCCCGGTTATGGCCGGGGAGCTGTTTTTT
CATIPVMAGELFF
>few|TRBJ2-1|TRBD2|TRBV2|15
TGTGCCAGCAGTTTCCGAGCGGGAGGCAGCAATGAGCAGTTCTTC
CASSFRAGGSNEQFF
>NA|TRBJ2-7|NA|TRBV19|14
TGTGCCAGTAGTTTCGGCAGCCCAGCCTACGAGCAGTACTTC
CASSFGSPAYEQYF
>NA|TRBJ1-2|TRBD1|TRBV27|13
TGTGCCAGCAGTTTGGGGACAGCCTATGGCTACACCTTC
CASSLGTAYGYTF
>NA|TRBJ2-1|NA|TRBV5-6|17
TGTGCCAGCAGCCGCCAGAGACTAGGGGGCTCCTACAATGAGCAGTTCTTC
CASSRQRLGGSYNEQFF
>once|TRBJ1-4|TRBD1|TRBV6-1|14
TGTGCCAGCAGCCAGGCAGGGGGAGCTGAAAAACTGTTTTTT
CASSQAGGAEKLFF
>NA|TRBJ2-3|TRBD1|TRBV6-9|13
TGTGCCGGAAATGACAGGGCTTCAGATACGCAGTATTTT
CAGNDRASDTQYF
>NA|TRBJ2-7|NA|TRBV27|15
TGTGCCAGCAGTTTAAGAAGCCCCGGGCCCTACGAGCAGTACTTC
CASSLRSPGPYEQYF
>once|TRBJ2-7|NA|TRBV7-9|15
TGTGCCAGCAGCTTAGCGGGAGTGACTTCGGTAGAGCAGTACTTC
CASSLAGVTSVEQYF
>NA|TRBJ1-4|NA|TRBV28|13
TGTGCCAGCAGCTGGACAGCAAATGAAAAACTGTTTTTT
CASSWTANEKLFF
>NA|TRBJ1-2|NA|TRBV5-6|14
TGTGCCAGCAGCTTAGGGGGGGCCTACTATGGCTACACCTTC
CASSLGGAYYGYTF
>NA|TRBJ1-1|TRBD1|TRBV5-1|15
TGCGCCAGCAGCTCGTTTCTGATGACAGGGGGCGAAGCTTTCTTT
CASSSFLMTGGEAFF
>once|TRBJ1-1|NA|TRBV7-3|13
TGTGCCAGCAGCTCGGGCATGAACACTGAAGCTTTCTTT
CASSSGMNTEAFF
>NA|TRBJ1-1|NA|TRBV10-3|15
TGTGCCATTTGGTCGGGACACATCTCGGACACTGAAGCTTTCTTT
CAIWSGHISDTEAFF
>NA|TRBJ1-3|NA|TRBV6-6|13
TGTGCCAGCAATACTGACTCTGGAAACACCATATATTTT
CASNTDSGNTIYF
>NA|TRBJ1-2|TRBD1|TRBV19|18
TGTGCCAGTAGTTCACGCCGGGACAGGGGGCGCGGTGCCTATGGCTACACCTTC
CASSSRRDRGRGAYGYTF
>once|TRBJ1-4|NA|TRBV4-3|16
TGCGCCAGCAGCCCTGAAGGGGCCACAACTAATGAAAAACTGTTTTTT
CASSPEGATTNEKLFF
>NA|TRBJ1-5|NA|TRBV9|15
TGTGCCAGCAGTCTGGGGGGTGGAGGTTATCAGCCCCAGCATTTT
CASSLGGGGYQPQHF
>NA|TRBJ2-7|NA|TRBV7-9|14
TGTGCCAGCAGCTTGCAGGGTGGCTCCTACGAGCAGTACTTC
CASSLQGGSYEQYF
>NA|TRBJ2-4|NA|TRBV5-1|13
TGCGCCAGCAGCGTAACGTCGGGACACCATATATCCTTC
CASSVTSGHHISF
>NA|TRBJ2-7|NA|TRBV19|13
TGTGCCAGTAGTTCCCAGGGTTCTAACGAGCAGTACTTC
CASSSQGSNEQYF
>NA|TRBJ1-5|NA|TRBV7-2|14
TGTGCCAGCAGCCGAAGGAGGGTGGGTCAGCCCCAGCATTTT
CASSRRRVGQPQHF
>NA|TRBJ1-1|NA|TRBV27|13
TGTGCCAGCTCCGGACAGCCGAACACTGAAGCTTTCTTT
CASSGQPNTEAFF
>few|TRBJ1-4|NA|TRBV7-9|15
TGTGCCAGCAGCTTCTGGACTGCAACTAATGAAAAACTGTTTTTT
CASSFWTATNEKLFF